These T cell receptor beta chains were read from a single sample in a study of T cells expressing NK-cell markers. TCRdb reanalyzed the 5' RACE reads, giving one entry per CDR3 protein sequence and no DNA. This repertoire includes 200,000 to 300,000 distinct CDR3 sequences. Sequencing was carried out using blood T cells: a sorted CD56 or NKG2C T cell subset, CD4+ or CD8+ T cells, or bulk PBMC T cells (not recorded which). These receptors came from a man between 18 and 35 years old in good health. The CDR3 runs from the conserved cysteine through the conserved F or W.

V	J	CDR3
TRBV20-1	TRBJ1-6	CSAALVTGGNSPLHF
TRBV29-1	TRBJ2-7	CSVEGSYEQYF
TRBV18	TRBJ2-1	CASSGRDGGNEQFF
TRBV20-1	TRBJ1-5	CSARDGGGHMGNQPQHF
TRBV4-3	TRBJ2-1	CASSQEGLQGAHEQFF
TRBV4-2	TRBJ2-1	CASSQDPGTSGRGSYNEQFF
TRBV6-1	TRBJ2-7	CASRGRTDHYEQYF
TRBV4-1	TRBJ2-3	CASSPSVASGREDTQYF
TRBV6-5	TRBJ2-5	CASSYSGTGMTQYF
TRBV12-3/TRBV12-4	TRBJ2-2	CASLTDRPGGELFF
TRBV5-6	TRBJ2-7	CASSLGLAHEQYF
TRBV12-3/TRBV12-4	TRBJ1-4	CASSPGTGGTNEKLFF
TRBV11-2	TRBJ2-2	CATPGSRAMNTGELFF
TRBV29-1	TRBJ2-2	CSVALPGSITGELFF
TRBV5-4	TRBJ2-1	CASSPPVRDNEQFF
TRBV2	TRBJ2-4	CASSLSPDPPIQYF
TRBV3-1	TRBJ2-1	CASSPKEGRSQFF
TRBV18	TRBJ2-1	CASSTIDRLEIYNEQFF
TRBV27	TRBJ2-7	CASSLAENYEQYF
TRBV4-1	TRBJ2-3	CASSRFLGAGADTQYF
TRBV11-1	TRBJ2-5	CASSLDWGRPGINGETQYF
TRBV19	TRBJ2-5	CASTTSGSGETQYF
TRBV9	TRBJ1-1	CASSPPGLMNTEAFF
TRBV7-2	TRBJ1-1	CASSLDRDRDTEAFF
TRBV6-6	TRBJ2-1	CASRGLGEQFF
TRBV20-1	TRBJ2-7	CSARKVGGGNEQYF
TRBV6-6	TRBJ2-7	CASSRQGAGEQYF
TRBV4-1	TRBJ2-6	CASSQDGSGVRRGANVLTF
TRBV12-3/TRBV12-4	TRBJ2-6	CASRETGVSSGANVLTF
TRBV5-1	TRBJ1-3	CASSFDRASGNTIYF
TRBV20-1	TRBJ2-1	CSASSEFNEQFF
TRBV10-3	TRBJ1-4	CAISEVKGNEKLFF
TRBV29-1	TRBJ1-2	CSAIARGPYYGYTF
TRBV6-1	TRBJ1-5	CASSPSGQGLNQPQHF
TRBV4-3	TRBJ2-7	CASSQDEGTSGEQYF
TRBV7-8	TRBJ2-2	CASSRGLGLTNTGELFF
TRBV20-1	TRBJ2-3	CSARGYALADTQYF
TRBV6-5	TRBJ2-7	CASSSGQGALYF
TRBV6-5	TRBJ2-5	CASSYRRAGWETQYF
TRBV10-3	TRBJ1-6	CASLGQYNSPLHF
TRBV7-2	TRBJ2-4	CASSPDRALAKNIQYF
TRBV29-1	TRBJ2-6	CSVAGRGSGANVLTF
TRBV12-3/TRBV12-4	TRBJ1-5	CASRSGPNQPQHF
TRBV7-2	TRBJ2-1	CASSPQGRARFEQFF
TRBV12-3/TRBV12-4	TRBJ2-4	CASSLGSGSSYINIQYF
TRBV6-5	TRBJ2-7	CASRGTGGYSDEQYF
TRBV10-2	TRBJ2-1	CASSKRGGGSSYNEQFF
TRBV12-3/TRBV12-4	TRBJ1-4	CASSRDRRGEKLFF
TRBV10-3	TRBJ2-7	CAISQGTGDLYEQYF
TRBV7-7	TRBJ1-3	CASSDGTGGFNTIYF
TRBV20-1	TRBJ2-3	CSARDVYGTDTQYF
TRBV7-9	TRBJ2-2	CASSAQGAGELFF
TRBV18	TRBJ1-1	CASSLYLRRAGDTEAFF
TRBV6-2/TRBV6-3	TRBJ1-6	CASQRRNSPLHF
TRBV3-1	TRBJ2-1	CASSQLRTGSEQFF
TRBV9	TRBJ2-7	CASSVGAGDFYEQYF
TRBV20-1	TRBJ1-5	CSAMAAPQPQHF
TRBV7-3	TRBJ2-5	CASSLTRTRYQATQYF